This T cell receptor (beta chain) comes out of a study of T cells in Graves' hyperthyroidism and ophthalmopathy. The CDR3 totals 16 residues. The V gene's germline CDR1 is MGHDK and CDR2 SYGVNS. V lost 4 bases and J lost 3, with 17 bases in between. Authors of the study amplified TCR beta CDR3 regions from RNA transcripts. HTBI primers were used for first-round RT-PCR of the TCR CDR3. TCRdb used MiXCR to reprocess the multiplex PCR reads, holding one entry per CDR3 protein. The sample lists 460,000 or so distinct CDR3 sequences, around 15% seen once, with less than 20% in the top ten. The receptor's source is a woman aged 18-30 years with Graves' hyperthyroidism. Sequenced input: blood. The V gene is TRBV25-1, the J gene TRBJ2-3, with D unresolved. DNA for the CDR3: TGTGCCAGCAGTGGTTTGACCGGAGAAGGGACAGATACGCAGTATTTT. Translated, it gives CASSGLTGEGTDTQYF.